This TCR beta chain originates from a study of blood T cells in healthy people across ages. The wider study: About one barcoded beta molecule per two T cells was captured by template switching. Study findings and constraints: The lack of PBMC sorting stopped any conclusive naive versus antigen-experienced comparison.

Per individual sample, total RNA of at least 5 micrograms was extracted. Sample-barcoded 5' priming and a J-beta primer mix drove a second PCR of 7 to 11 cycles. With 12 random nucleotides, a template-switch adaptor tagged each individual cDNA molecule. TCRdb re-derived calls from the 5' RACE reads in MiXCR, one entry per CDR3 protein. Seen here are approximately 1.5 million distinct CDR3 sequences, about 32% observed once, and the top ten hold about 11%. The CDR3 sequence is 23 residues long. With V trimmed by 2 bases and J by 3 bases, 26 bases remained unmatched. Germline assignment: CDR1 LGHDT and CDR2 YNNKEL (reference sequence). Comments on this clonotype: The target antigen is unknown.

The chain has TRBV3-1 and TRBJ2-1; 9 bases are shared with TRBD2. This sequence originates from a young woman in good health. The specimen was blood. CDR3 region: CASSQTGLSRGGPISYSYNEQFF. Here the CDR3 DNA reads TGTGCCAGCAGCCAAACCGGTCTGTCGCGGGGGGGCCCAATAAGTTACAGCTACAATGAGCAGTTCTTC.